This T cell receptor (beta chain) comes out of a study of shared clonotypes between healthy human individuals. This table comes from immunoSEQ multiplex PCR, and its TCRdb copy is limited to in-frame clones, with some not included. The sample lists over 850,000 clones; around 78% were seen once. The J segment lost 3 bases and the V segment lost 2 bases, leaving 3 bases of the junction unmatched. The CDR3 loop spans 15 amino acids. From germline, CDR1 is SGHAT and CDR2 FQNNGV. The chain carries TRBV11-2 and TRBJ2-1; the match to TRBD2 covers 8 bases. The TCR was taken from a man younger than 35 in good health. Some clones in this sample may be carry-over from other donors' samples. Input material: memory CD4+ T cells from PBMCs. The subset is: CD45RA-negative fraction. CDR3 sequence reads: CASSLSSGSYNEQFF. The DNA for the CDR3 is TGTGCCAGCAGCTTAAGCAGCGGGAGCTACAATGAGCAGTTCTTC.